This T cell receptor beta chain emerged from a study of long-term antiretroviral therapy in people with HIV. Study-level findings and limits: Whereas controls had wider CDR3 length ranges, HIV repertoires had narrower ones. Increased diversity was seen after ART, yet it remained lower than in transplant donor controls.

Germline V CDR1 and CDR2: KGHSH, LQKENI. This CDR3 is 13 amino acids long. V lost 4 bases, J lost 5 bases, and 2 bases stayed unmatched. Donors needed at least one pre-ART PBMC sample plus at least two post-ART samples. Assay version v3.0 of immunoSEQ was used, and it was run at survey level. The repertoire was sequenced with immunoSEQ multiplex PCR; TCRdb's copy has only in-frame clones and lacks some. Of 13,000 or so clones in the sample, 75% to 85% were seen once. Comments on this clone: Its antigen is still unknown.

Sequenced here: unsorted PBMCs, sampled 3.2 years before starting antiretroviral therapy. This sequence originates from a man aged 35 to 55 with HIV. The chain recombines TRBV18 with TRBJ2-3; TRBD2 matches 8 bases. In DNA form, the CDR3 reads TGTGCCAGCTCACTGGGACTAGAAGATACGCAGTATTTT. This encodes CASSLGLEDTQYF. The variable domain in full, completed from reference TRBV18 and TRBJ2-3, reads NAGVMQNPRHLVRRRGQEARLRCSPMKGHSHVYWYRQLPEEGLKFMVYLQKENIIDESGMPKERFSAEFPKEGPSILRIQQVVRGDSAAYFCASSLGLEDTQYFGPGTRLTVL.